The 23 T cell receptor beta chains below all came from one sample that was sequenced in a study of shared clonotypes between healthy human individuals. Naive CD8 isolation took CD45RO-negative cells positively selected for CCR7 and excluded terminally differentiated effector memory CD45RA+ cells. TCRdb's table, derived via immunoSEQ multiplex PCR, lists solely in-frame clones and lacks some. The table lists millions of clones, approximately 94% of them singletons, with 0.85% to 1.2% in the top ten. The sequenced material came from naive CD8+ T cells sorted from blood. The receptors were gathered from a man between 18 and 29 years old in good health.

This sequence joins TRBV27 and TRBJ2-3; TRBD2 matches 8 bases. CDR3 length: 15 residues. CDR1 is MNHEY and CDR2 is SMNVEV in the germline V gene (reference sequence). With 7 bases clipped from V and 0 bases from J, the junction kept 6 bases outside the gene matches. CDR3 sequence (DNA): TGTGCCAGCAACATAGCGGGAAGTAGCACAGATACGCAGTATTTT. It translates to CASNIAGSSTDTQYF.

The gene calls are TRBV10-2 and TRBJ2-3; TRBD2 matches 10 bases. V lost 3 bases to trimming and J lost 8 bases; unmatched junction nucleotides: 11. The CDR3 runs 16 residues. Germline-derived CDR1 and CDR2 are WSHSY and SAAADI. The chain's CDR3 is CASSEGLAEGSLTQYF. Here the CDR3 DNA reads TGCGCCAGCAGTGAAGGACTAGCGGAAGGATCCCTTACGCAGTATTTT.

This chain links TRBV21-1 with TRBJ1-5. TRBV21-1 is described as a pseudogene. The CDR3 has 12 amino acids. CDR3 residues: CASSKGCQPQHF. CDR3 DNA: TGTGCCAGCAGCAAAGGTTGTCAGCCCCAGCATTTT.

About this clone itself: Being one base from a much bigger clone, this may be a read error. The chain couples TRBV9 to TRBJ2-7, with 13 bases identical to TRBD2. This CDR3 spans 15 amino acids. With V trimmed by 4 bases and J by 2 bases, 3 bases remained unmatched. Germline V gene sequence: CDR1 SGDLS, CDR2 YYNGEE. Here the CDR3 reads CASSPGTSGAYEQYF. The CDR3 DNA reads as TGTGCCAGCAGCCCAGGGACTAGCGGGGCCTACGAGCAGTACTTC.

The chain joins TRBV7-9 to TRBJ2-7; weak D call: TRBD1 (5 bases). Germline V CDR1 and CDR2: SEHNR, FQNEAQ (reference sequence). Trimming left V 1 base short and J 3 bases short, with 10 bases between. This CDR3 contains 14 residues. Written as DNA, the CDR3 is TGTGCCAGCAGCTTAGATTTCAGGGTCTACGAGCAGTACTTC. Translating it yields CASSLDFRVYEQYF.

This clone turned up a few times. V and J are TRBV7-9 and TRBJ1-5; D might be TRBD1 (5 bases). This CDR3 is built from 13 residues. The V gene's germline CDR1 is SEHNR and CDR2 FQNEAQ (reference sequence). V lost 5 bases, J lost 7 bases, and 12 bases lay in between. CDR3 sequence: CASSPEGLQPQHF. The CDR3 nucleotides are TGTGCCAGCAGCCCAGAGGGACTCCAGCCCCAGCATTTT.

CDR3 bases: TGTGCCAGCAGCTCGACAGGGGGTCAGCCCCAGCATTTT. Translated: CASSSTGGQPQHF. The rearrangement uses TRBV7-9 and TRBJ1-5, with TRBD1 identical over 9 bases. Unmatched junction bases numbered 1, after V lost 4 bases and J lost 6 bases. The CDR3 is made up of 13 amino acids. Germline CDR1 and CDR2: SEHNR and FQNEAQ (reference sequence).

This clone has only one observation. The rearrangement links TRBV6-6 to TRBJ2-5; tentatively, D is TRBD1 (6 bases). The germline V and J ends were trimmed by 5 bases and 1 base, with 11 bases remaining between them. In germline, CDR1 is MNHNY, CDR2 SVGAGI (reference sequence). The CDR3 has 14 amino acids. The chain's CDR3 is CASSLYRAQETQYF. The CDR3 nucleotides are TGTGCCAGCAGTCTATACAGGGCCCAAGAGACCCAGTACTTC.

The chain links TRBV28 to TRBJ1-5; the D gene is possibly TRBD1 (6 bases). Germline lookup yields CDR1 MDHEN and CDR2 SYDVKM. The CDR3 is 14 residues long. Trimming removed 4 bases from V and 7 bases from J, with 14 bases in between. CDR3 DNA: TGTGCCAGCAGTTCCACAGGGATGAGCCAGCCCCAGCATTTT. It encodes CASSSTGMSQPQHF.

The rearrangement uses TRBV9 and TRBJ2-1; either TRBD1 or TRBD2 may supply D (6 bases each). The germline gives CDR1 SGDLS, CDR2 YYNGEE. This CDR3 spans 17 amino acids. V shed 4 bases and J shed 0 bases, with 17 bases lying between them. CDR3 DNA sequence: TGTGCCAGCAGCTCCCCCCTAGGGGGAGGCTCCTACAATGAGCAGTTCTTC. It translates to CASSSPLGGGSYNEQFF.

A remark on this clone: At the DNA level, this CDR3 is encoded by other sequences in the same sample as well. The chain employs TRBV30 and TRBJ2-1, with a possible D match to TRBD2 (6 bases). V was trimmed by 0 bases and J by 9 bases, leaving 9 bases between them. CDR1 GTSNPN and CDR2 SVGIG come from the germline V gene (reference sequence). The CDR3 sequence is 12 residues long. The CDR3 nucleotides read TGTGCCTGGAGTGTGGGACTTTCTGAGCAGTTCTTC. The encoded protein is CAWSVGLSEQFF.

The V call is TRBV6-5, the J call TRBJ2-5; the match to TRBD1 covers 8 bases. CDR3 length equals 13 residues. J lost 4 bases, V lost 6 bases, and 4 bases had no gene match. Germline V CDR1 and CDR2: MNHEY, SVGAGI. DNA for the CDR3: TGTGCCAGCAGCCCGCAGGGGGCAGAGACCCAGTACTTC. Encoded protein: CASSPQGAETQYF.

The rearrangement joins TRBV13 to TRBJ1-1; TRBD1 matches at 9 bases. Losses at the gene ends were 4 bases for V and 5 bases for J; bases not matched to a gene: 11. CDR3 size: 16 residues. The germline gives CDR1 PRHDT, CDR2 FYEKMQ (reference sequence). In DNA form, the CDR3 reads TGTGCCAGCAGCTATAGGGACAGGGATTTCGGGACTGAAGCTTTCTTT. Its translation: CASSYRDRDFGTEAFF.

CDR3 sequence reads: CATSRLREGPSEQFF. The DNA of the CDR3 is TGTGCCACCAGCAGGTTGCGGGAGGGCCCTAGTGAGCAGTTCTTC. The chain carries TRBV15 and TRBJ2-1, with 9 bases fitting TRBD2. V lost 3 bases and J lost 9; bases outside the gene matches: 9. Germline CDR1 reads LNHNV; CDR2 reads YYDKDF (reference sequence). This CDR3 spans 15 amino acids.

This chain links TRBV5-1 with TRBJ2-7; D is perhaps TRBD2 (6 bases). The CDR3 totals 14 residues. Germline values: CDR1 SGHRS, CDR2 YFSETQ. With 0 bases removed from V and 4 bases from J, the gap between germline ends came to 11 bases. The CDR3 region has the DNA TGCGCCAGCAGCTTGGTGGAGCGGGTTTACGAGCAGTACTTC. Translated: CASSLVERVYEQYF.

J is TRBJ2-3 and V is TRBV11-3; D is undetermined. Per the germline V gene, CDR1 is SGHNT and CDR2 is YENEEA. Trimming removed 5 bases from V and 2 bases from J, with 14 bases in between. CDR3 length: 15 amino acids. This chain's CDR3 is CASSPGVSLTDTQYF. The CDR3 DNA sequence: TGTGCCAGCAGCCCCGGAGTATCTCTCACAGATACGCAGTATTTT.

The gene calls are TRBV4-1 and TRBJ2-3, with D perhaps TRBD1 (5 bases). This CDR3 is 15 amino acids long. From germline, CDR1 is MGHRA and CDR2 YSYEKL. Trimming stripped 0 bases from V and 1 base from J, with 8 bases between. CDR3 sequence reads: CASSQEGPRTDTQYF. Here the CDR3 DNA reads TGCGCCAGCAGCCAAGAGGGGCCCCGCACAGATACGCAGTATTTT.

The chain couples TRBV7-2 to TRBJ1-1; the D is unclear. Trimming shortened V by 1 base and J by 5 bases, and 8 bases separated the two germline ends. Per germline, CDR1 SGHTA and CDR2 FQGNSA. The CDR3 totals 13 residues. The CDR3 spells CASSLGWETEAFF. In DNA form, the CDR3 reads TGTGCCAGCAGCTTAGGGTGGGAAACTGAAGCTTTCTTT.

V and J are TRBV15 and TRBJ2-5; D unresolved. The CDR3 runs to 13 residues. The germline V gene has CDR1 LNHNV and CDR2 YYDKDF (reference sequence). The ends were cut back, 3 bases at V and 4 bases at J, with 9 bases in the middle. The CDR3 loop reads CATSSHGGETQYF. The CDR3 nucleotides are TGTGCCACCAGCAGCCATGGTGGAGAGACCCAGTACTTC.

Of note for this clone: This same CDR3 is encoded by further DNA sequences in the sample. The rearrangement uses TRBV11-2 and TRBJ2-7; D uncertain. Germline CDR1 SGHAT, CDR2 FQNNGV. The CDR3 is 13 residues long. The V and J ends lost 3 bases and 4 bases respectively, with 10 bases between them. The CDR3 region has the DNA TGTGCCAGCAGCTTGGGGTCTAGTTACGAGCAGTACTTC. It specifies CASSLGSSYEQYF.

This clone was detected only once. One end of the junction fails to match germline, which may point to a read error. Other DNA sequences within the sample encode an identical CDR3. The chain links TRBV5-1 to TRBJ2-7, with TRBD2 matching over 7 bases. The CDR3 runs 14 residues. Germline V gives CDR1 SGHRS, CDR2 YFSETQ. The CDR3, as DNA: TGCGCCAGCAGCTTTGCGGGGGACCCCTACGAGCAATACTTC. Translated: CASSFAGDPYEQYF.

The chain links TRBV28 to TRBJ1-3; D perhaps matches TRBD1 (6 bases). The CDR3 runs to 19 residues. Germline V gene data show CDR1 as MDHEN and CDR2 as SYDVKM. Trimming cost V 3 bases and J 0 bases, with 21 bases left between them. The DNA for the CDR3 is TGTGCCAGCAGTTTCCCCTCAGGGGAACAGGACAGCTCTGGAAACACCATATATTTT. Encoded protein: CASSFPSGEQDSSGNTIYF.

Details on this clone: The identical CDR3 is also encoded by other nucleotide sequences in the sample. The CDR3 DNA sequence: TGTGCCAGCAGCAGGGTGAACACTGAAGCTTTCTTT. It translates to CASSRVNTEAFF. The chain combines TRBV19 with TRBJ1-1, with D perhaps TRBD1 (5 bases). CDR1 LNHDA and CDR2 SQIVND come from the germline V gene (reference sequence). The CDR3 extends over 12 amino acids. V gave up 9 bases and J gave up 0 bases, with 8 bases separating them.